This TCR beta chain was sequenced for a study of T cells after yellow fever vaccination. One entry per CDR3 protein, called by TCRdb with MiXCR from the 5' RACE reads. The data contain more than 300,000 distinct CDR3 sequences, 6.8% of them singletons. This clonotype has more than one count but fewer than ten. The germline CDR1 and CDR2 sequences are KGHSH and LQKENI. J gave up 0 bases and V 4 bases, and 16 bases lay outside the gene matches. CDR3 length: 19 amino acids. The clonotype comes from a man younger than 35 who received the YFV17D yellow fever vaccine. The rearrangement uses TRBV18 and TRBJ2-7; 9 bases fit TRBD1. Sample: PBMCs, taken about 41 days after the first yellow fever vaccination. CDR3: CASSLLGQGQVGGSYEQYF. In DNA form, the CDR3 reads TGTGCCAGCTCACTACTCGGACAGGGGCAAGTTGGGGGCTCCTACGAGCAGTACTTC.